This TCR beta chain was sequenced for a study of blood T cell repertoires in COVID-19. The overall study: From T cells, B-cell-depleted T cells, or PBMCs came the material, which was cDNA or gDNA.

V was cut by 9 bases and J by 6 bases, with 14 bases left in between. The CDR3 is 12 amino acids. This study enrolled people aged about 18 to 100 from approximately 24 US geographic areas. Cohorts were determined from participant-reported clinical history. Under the authors' procedure: The authors estimated nucleated cell counts from reference gene primer amplification. Sequencing used immunoSEQ multiplex PCR; TCRdb keeps in-frame clones, though not all of them. V, J and clone size were drawn from that table, and D and trimming were deduced from the DNA. The repertoire includes fewer than 250,000 clones, 87% of them detected once, and 10% to 11% sits in the top ten.

Source material: PBMCs or T cells enriched from blood (not recorded which). The rearrangement links TRBV12-3 or TRBV12-4 to TRBJ1-2; D remains ambiguous. The receptor's source is a man aged 30 to 39 who had recovered from COVID-19. The CDR3 DNA follows: TGTGCCAGTTTCCAGCCCGGGGATGGCTACACCTTC. Amino acid sequence: CASFQPGDGYTF.